Listed below are T cell receptor beta chains from one sample, sequenced in a study of technical replicates of blood from a few donors. Sequencing used immunoSEQ multiplex PCR; TCRdb keeps in-frame clones, though not all of them. The sample lists about 58,000 clones, less than 95% occurring once. Sequencing was done on a sample of PBMCs. The receptor source for this set is a human donor in good health. Some clones in this sample may be carry-over from other donors' samples. The CDR3 runs from the conserved cysteine through the conserved F or W.

v_gene: TRBV9
len: 13
CDR3aa: CASSPSPTDTQYF

v_gene: TRBV5-6
len: 15
CDR3aa: CASSLERGALRTQYF

v_gene: TRBV18
len: 14
CDR3aa: CASSQGLNTGELFF

v_gene: TRBV10-3
len: 15
CDR3aa: CAISEQGSGYSPLHF

v_gene: TRBV13
len: 15
CDR3aa: CASSFSRTSGETQYF

v_gene: TRBV7-9
len: 13
CDR3aa: CASRQTVTDTQYF

v_gene: TRBV13
len: 17
CDR3aa: CASSLVRFTSGTYEQYF

v_gene: TRBV2
len: 16
CDR3aa: CASSEGLAGVRYEQYF

v_gene: TRBV9
len: 12
CDR3aa: CASSPGGYEQYF

v_gene: TRBV18
len: 15
CDR3aa: CASSPGSSSGNTIYF

v_gene: TRBV2
len: 14
CDR3aa: CASSEGRQGYEQYF

v_gene: TRBV6-1
len: 13
CDR3aa: CASSERGSEEAFF

v_gene: TRBV7-5
len: 12
CDR3aa: CVRSPKTGELFF

v_gene: TRBV19
len: 16
CDR3aa: CASSIIRRGRDYEQYF

v_gene: TRBV4-2
len: 17
CDR3aa: CASSQASGGRVNTEAFF

v_gene: TRBV7-2
len: 14
CDR3aa: CASSKLTGSYEQYF

v_gene: TRBV15
len: 13
CDR3aa: CATSRRDFYIQYF

v_gene: TRBV2
len: 16
CDR3aa: CASSKLQGANTGELFF

v_gene: TRBV7-2
len: 18
CDR3aa: CASSSPLIAGSSYNEQFF